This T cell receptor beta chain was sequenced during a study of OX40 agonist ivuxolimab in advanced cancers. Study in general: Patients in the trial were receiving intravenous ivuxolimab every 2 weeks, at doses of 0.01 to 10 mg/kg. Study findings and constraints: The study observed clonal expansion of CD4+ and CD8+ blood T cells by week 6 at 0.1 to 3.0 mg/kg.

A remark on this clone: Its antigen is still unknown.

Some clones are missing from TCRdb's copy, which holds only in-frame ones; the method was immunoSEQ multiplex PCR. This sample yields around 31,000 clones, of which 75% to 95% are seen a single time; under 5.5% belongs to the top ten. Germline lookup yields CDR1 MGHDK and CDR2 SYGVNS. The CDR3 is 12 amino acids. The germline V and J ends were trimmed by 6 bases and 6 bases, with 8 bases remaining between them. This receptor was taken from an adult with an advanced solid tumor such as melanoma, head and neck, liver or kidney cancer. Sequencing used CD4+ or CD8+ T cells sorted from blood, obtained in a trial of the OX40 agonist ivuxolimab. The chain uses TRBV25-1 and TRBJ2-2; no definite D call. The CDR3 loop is CASRLVAGELFF. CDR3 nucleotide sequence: TGTGCCAGCAGACTCGTCGCCGGGGAGCTGTTTTTT. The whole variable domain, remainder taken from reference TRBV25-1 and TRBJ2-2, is EADIYQTPRYLVIGTGKKITLECSQTMGHDKMYWYQQDPGMELHLIHYSYGVNSTEKGDLSSESTVSRIRTEHFPLTLESARPSHTSQYLCASRLVAGELFFGEGSRLTVL.